This T cell receptor (beta chain) appears in the sequencing data of a study of technical replicates of blood from a handful of donors. Method: immunoSEQ multiplex PCR; TCRdb's copy keeps in-frame clones and lacks some. This sample yields around 70,000 clones, of which approximately 94% are seen a single time; about 0.4% belongs to the top ten. Per the germline V gene, CDR1 is SGHTA and CDR2 is FQGNSA. V lost 5 bases and J lost 2, with 5 bases in between. The CDR3 is 12 amino acids. This sequence joins TRBV7-2 and TRBJ2-3; D is unclear. The sequencing input was T cells isolated from PBMCs. This clonotype originated in a human donor in good health. In DNA, the CDR3 is TGTGCCAGCAGCCCTACCACAGATACGCAGTATTTT. This codes for CASSPTTDTQYF.